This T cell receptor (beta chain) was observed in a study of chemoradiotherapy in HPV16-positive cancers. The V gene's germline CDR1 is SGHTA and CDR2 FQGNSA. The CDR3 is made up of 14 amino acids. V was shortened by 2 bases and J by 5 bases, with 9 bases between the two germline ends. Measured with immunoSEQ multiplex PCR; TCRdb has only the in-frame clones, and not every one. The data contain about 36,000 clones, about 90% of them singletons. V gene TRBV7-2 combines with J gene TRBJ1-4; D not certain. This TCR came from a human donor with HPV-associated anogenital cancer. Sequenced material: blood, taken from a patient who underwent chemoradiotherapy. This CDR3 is CASSLLGNNEKLFF. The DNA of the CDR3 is TGTGCCAGCAGCTTATTGGGAAACAATGAAAAACTGTTTTTT.